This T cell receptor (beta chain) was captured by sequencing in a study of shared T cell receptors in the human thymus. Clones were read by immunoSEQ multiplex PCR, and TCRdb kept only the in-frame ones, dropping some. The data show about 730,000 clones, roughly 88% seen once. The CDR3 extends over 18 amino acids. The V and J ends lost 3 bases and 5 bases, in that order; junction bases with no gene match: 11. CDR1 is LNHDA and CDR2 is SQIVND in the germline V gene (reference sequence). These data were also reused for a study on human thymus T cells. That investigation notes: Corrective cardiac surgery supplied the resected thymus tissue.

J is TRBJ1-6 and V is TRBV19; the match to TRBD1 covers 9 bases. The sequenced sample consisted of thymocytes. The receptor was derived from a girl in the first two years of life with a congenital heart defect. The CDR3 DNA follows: TGTGCCAGTAGTATGTTCCTGGACAGGGGTTTAGATAATTCACCCCTCCACTTT. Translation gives CASSMFLDRGLDNSPLHF.